This is a list of T cell receptor beta chains from one sample in a study of blood T cell repertoires in COVID-19. Repertoires were generated with immunoSEQ multiplex PCR, while TCRdb's copy carries only in-frame clones and drops some. The sample lists 190,000 or so clones; approximately 90% were seen once. Sequencing used peripheral blood. The receptor set was obtained from a woman aged 18-29 years who had recovered from COVID-19. The CDR3 runs from the conserved cysteine through the conserved F or W. A D gene is named only where the DNA matches it firmly. Not all rows give a size; the values are once, few, many and, for expanded clones, a class.

size,V,J,D,CDR3,DNA
NA,TRBV7-3,TRBJ2-6,NA,CASSLSSPGANVLTF,TGTGCCAGCAGCTTATCGAGCCCCGGGGCCAACGTCCTGACTTTC
NA,TRBV19,TRBJ1-2,NA,CASSRGSERDGYTF,TGTGCCAGTAGTCGGGGTTCCGAGAGGGATGGCTACACCTTC
NA,TRBV6-5,TRBJ2-5,NA,CASNGGGGQETQYF,TGTGCCAGCAACGGGGGTGGCGGGCAAGAGACCCAGTACTTC
NA,TRBV6-1,TRBJ2-5,TRBD2,CASSAGYSGGGETQYF,TGTGCCAGCAGTGCGGGATACAGCGGGGGAGGGGAGACCCAGTACTTC
NA,TRBV6-1,TRBJ1-2,TRBD1,CASSEGQPTRGYTF,TGTGCCAGCAGTGAGGGACAGCCAACCCGTGGCTACACCTTC
NA,TRBV4-1,TRBJ1-1,NA,CASSQGGAMNTEAFF,TGCGCCAGCAGCCAGGGTGGAGCCATGAACACTGAAGCTTTCTTT
NA,TRBV19,TRBJ1-1,NA,CASTDRTDTEAFF,TGTGCCAGTACGGACCGGACAGACACTGAAGCTTTCTTT
few,TRBV19,TRBJ1-5,NA,CASSMGRLGRDQPQHF,TGTGCCAGTAGTATGGGGCGACTCGGACGCGATCAGCCCCAGCATTTT
NA,TRBV7-2,TRBJ1-6,NA,CASSPIPNSPLHF,TGTGCCAGCAGCCCCATCCCTAATTCACCCCTCCACTTT
NA,TRBV5-1,TRBJ1-2,TRBD1,CASSQGTGGLSGYTF,TGCGCCAGCAGCCAAGGGACAGGGGGCTTATCGGGCTACACCTTC
NA,TRBV3-1/TRBV3-2,TRBJ2-5,TRBD2,CASSQGGTSQETQYF,TGTGCCAGCAGCCAAGGGGGGACTAGCCAAGAGACCCAGTACTTC
NA,TRBV19,TRBJ2-4,NA,CASSEDTKNIQYF,TGTGCCAGTAGTGAAGACACTAAAAACATTCAGTACTTC
NA,TRBV7-2,TRBJ2-7,NA,CASSETAYEQYF,TGTGCCAGCTCCGAGACAGCCTACGAGCAGTACTTC
NA,TRBV7-3,TRBJ1-6,NA,CASSPQGPGNNSPLHF,TGTGCCAGCAGCCCGCAGGGGCCCGGTAATAATTCACCCCTCCACTTT
NA,TRBV9,TRBJ1-3,NA,CASSVAVSGNTIYF,TGTGCCAGCAGCGTAGCTGTATCTGGAAACACCATATATTTT
NA,TRBV5-4,TRBJ1-1,NA,CASSYGGEAFF,TGTGCCAGCAGCTATGGGGGGGAGGCTTTCTTT
NA,TRBV10-3,TRBJ2-1,TRBD2,CATGTSGAYNEQFF,TGTGCCACCGGGACTAGCGGAGCCTACAATGAGCAGTTCTTC
NA,TRBV7-8,TRBJ1-6,TRBD1,CASSLARTGVTYNSPLHF,TGTGCCAGCAGCTTAGCGAGGACAGGGGTCACCTATAATTCACCCCTCCACTTT
NA,TRBV2,TRBJ1-2,TRBD1,CATPGTGVGYTF,TGTGCCACTCCTGGGACAGGGGTTGGCTACACCTTC
once,TRBV10-3,TRBJ2-7,TRBD1,CAISESRQGIHEQYF,TGTGCCATCAGTGAGTCGCGACAGGGAATCCACGAGCAGTACTTC
NA,TRBV2,TRBJ1-5,NA,CASNSGSPVVQPQHF,TGTGCCAGCAATAGCGGGTCACCGGTTGTACAGCCCCAGCATTTT
NA,TRBV6-4,TRBJ2-2,NA,CASSDSGETGELFF,TGTGCCAGCAGTGATTCGGGGGAAACCGGGGAGCTGTTTTTT
once,TRBV4-3,TRBJ1-6,NA,CASSQAEGIRNSPLHF,TGCGCCAGCAGCCAGGCGGAGGGGATTAGGAATTCACCCCTCCACTTT